The sequence of this T cell receptor (beta chain) was determined in a study of graft-versus-host responses after intestinal transplantation. The CDR3 runs 16 residues. Germline lookup yields CDR1 SGHVS and CDR2 FQNEAQ. Trimming took 1 base from V and 8 from J; bases not matched to a gene: 10. Sequencing was performed with immunoSEQ multiplex PCR; in TCRdb, only in-frame clones are kept and a portion is missing. The sample includes about 110,000 clones, around 90% of them seen just once. With regard to this clone: Its antigen is unidentified.

The source material was unstimulated CD4+ T cells sorted from spleen or lymph node cells, sampled before transplant. The V call is TRBV7-8, the J call TRBJ2-2; TRBD2 matches at 7 bases. This clonotype originated in a human donor who was the organ donor for an intestinal transplant. The CDR3 DNA follows: TGTGCCAGCAGCTTAGGGGGACGTAGCGGGCAAGGGGAGCTGTTTTTT. Protein: CASSLGGRSGQGELFF.